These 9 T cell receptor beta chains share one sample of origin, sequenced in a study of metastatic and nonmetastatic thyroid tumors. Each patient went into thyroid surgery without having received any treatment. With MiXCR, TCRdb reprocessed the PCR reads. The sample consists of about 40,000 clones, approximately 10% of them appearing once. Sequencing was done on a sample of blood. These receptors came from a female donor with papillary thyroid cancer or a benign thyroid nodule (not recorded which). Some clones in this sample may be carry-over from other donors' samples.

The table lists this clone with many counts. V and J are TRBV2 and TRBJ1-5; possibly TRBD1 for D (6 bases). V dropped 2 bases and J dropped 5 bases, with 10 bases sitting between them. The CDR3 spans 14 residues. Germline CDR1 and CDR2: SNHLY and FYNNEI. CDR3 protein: CASSERHRDQPQHF. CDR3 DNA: TGTGCCAGCAGTGAACGGCACAGGGATCAGCCCCAGCATTTT.

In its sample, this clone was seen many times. The CDR3 region has the DNA TGTGCCAGCTCACGAGGCTGGGGGGACACAGATACGCAGTATTTT. Encoded protein: CASSRGWGDTDTQYF. This sequence joins TRBV12-3 or TRBV12-4 and TRBJ2-3; weak D call: TRBD2 (6 bases). The CDR3 sequence is 15 residues long. V was pared by 8 bases and J by 2 bases, with 17 bases between.

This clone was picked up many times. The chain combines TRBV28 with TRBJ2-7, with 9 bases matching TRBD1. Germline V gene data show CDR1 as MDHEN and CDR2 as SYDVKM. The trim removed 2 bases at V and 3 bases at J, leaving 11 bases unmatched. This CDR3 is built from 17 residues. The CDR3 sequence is CASSLAWTGERLYEQYF. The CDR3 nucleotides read TGTGCCAGCAGTTTAGCTTGGACAGGGGAAAGACTCTACGAGCAGTACTTC.

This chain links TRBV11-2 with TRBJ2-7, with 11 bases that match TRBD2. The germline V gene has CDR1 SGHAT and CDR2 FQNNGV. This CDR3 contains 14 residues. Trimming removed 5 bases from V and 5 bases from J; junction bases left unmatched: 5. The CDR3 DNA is TGTGCCAGCAGCCTAGCGGGAGGAGGTCACGAGCAGTACTTC. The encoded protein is CASSLAGGGHEQYF. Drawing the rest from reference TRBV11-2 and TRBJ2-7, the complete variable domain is EAGVAQSPRYKIIEKRQSVAFWCNPISGHATLYWYQQILGQGPKLLIQFQNNGVVDDSQLPKDRFSAERLKGVDSTLKIQPAKLEDSAVYLCASSLAGGGHEQYFGPGTRLTVT.

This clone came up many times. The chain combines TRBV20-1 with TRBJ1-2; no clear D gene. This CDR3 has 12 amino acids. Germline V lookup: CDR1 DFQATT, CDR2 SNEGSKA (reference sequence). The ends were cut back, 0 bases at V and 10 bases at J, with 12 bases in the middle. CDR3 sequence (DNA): TGCAGTGCTAGAGAGAAGGGAGACTCCTACACCTTC. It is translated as CSAREKGDSYTF.

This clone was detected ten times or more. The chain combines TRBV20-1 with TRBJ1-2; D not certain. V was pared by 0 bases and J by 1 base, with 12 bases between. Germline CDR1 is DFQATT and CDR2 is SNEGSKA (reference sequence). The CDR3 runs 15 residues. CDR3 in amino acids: CSARDFEGGNYGYTF. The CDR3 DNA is TGCAGTGCTAGAGATTTTGAAGGCGGTAACTATGGCTACACCTTC.

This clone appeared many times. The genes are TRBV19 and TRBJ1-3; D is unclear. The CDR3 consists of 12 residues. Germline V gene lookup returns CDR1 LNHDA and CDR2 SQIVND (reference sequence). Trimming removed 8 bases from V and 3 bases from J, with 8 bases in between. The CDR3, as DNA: TGTGCCAGTTTCACAGATGGAAACACCATATATTTT. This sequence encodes CASFTDGNTIYF.

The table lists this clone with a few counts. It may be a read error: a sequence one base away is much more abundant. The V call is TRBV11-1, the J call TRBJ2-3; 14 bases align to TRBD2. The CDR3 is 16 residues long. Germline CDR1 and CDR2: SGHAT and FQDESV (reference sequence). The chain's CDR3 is CASSQGLAGEGDTRYF. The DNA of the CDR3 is TGTGCCAGCAGCCAGGGACTAGCGGGAGAGGGAGATACGCGGTATTTT.

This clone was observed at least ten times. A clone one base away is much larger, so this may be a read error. The CDR3 region has the DNA TGTGCCAGCAGCTCAGGGGGCGGCGGGCAGTACTTC. This sequence encodes CASSSGGGGQYF. The genes are TRBV6-1 and TRBJ2-7; the match to TRBD1 covers 8 bases. CDR1 and CDR2 from the germline V gene are MNHNS and SASEGT. This CDR3 is 12 amino acids long. With 6 bases clipped from V and 9 bases from J, the junction kept 7 bases outside the gene matches.